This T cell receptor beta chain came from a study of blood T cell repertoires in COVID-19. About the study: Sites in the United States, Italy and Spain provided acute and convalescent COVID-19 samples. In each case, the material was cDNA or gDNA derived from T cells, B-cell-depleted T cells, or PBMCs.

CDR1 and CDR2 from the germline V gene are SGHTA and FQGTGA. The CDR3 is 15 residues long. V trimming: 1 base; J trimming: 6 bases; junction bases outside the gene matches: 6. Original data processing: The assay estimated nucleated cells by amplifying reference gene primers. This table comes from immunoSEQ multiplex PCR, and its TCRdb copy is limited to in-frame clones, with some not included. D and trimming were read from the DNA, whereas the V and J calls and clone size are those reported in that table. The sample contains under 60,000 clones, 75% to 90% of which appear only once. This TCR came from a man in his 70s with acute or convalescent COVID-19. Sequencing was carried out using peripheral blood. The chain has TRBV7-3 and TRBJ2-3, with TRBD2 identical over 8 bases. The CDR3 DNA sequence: TGTGCCAGCAGCTTAAAAGCGGGAGTAGCGGATACGCAGTATTTT. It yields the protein CASSLKAGVADTQYF.